Presented here are 4 T cell receptor beta chains from one specimen sequenced in a study of cytomegalovirus exposure and HLA in healthy donors. PCR was performed using 60 Vbeta and 13 Jbeta primers. The table came from immunoSEQ multiplex PCR; TCRdb's copy has only in-frame clones and leaves some out. The sample carries approximately 79,000 clones, around 79% recorded once. Sequencing was carried out using PBMCs. The receptors were gathered from a man between 40 and 49 years old in good health and CMV-seronegative.

This rearrangement joins TRBV7-8 to TRBJ1-5, with 8 bases that match TRBD1. Germline CDR1 and CDR2: SGHVS and FQNEAQ. This CDR3 comprises 13 residues. The ends lost 4 bases at V and 7 bases at J; junction bases unmatched: 3. CDR3: CASSSDREQPQHF. CDR3 DNA: TGTGCCAGCAGCTCGGACAGGGAACAGCCCCAGCATTTT.

This clone was seen a few times. The V and J genes are TRBV5-1 and TRBJ1-4; no clear D gene. Trimming stripped 0 bases from V and 3 bases from J, with 18 bases between. Germline lookup yields CDR1 SGHRS and CDR2 YFSETQ. This CDR3 has 18 residues. CDR3 in amino acids: CASSLVIGGEAPNEKLFF. CDR3 in DNA: TGCGCCAGCAGCTTGGTCATTGGCGGGGAAGCACCTAATGAAAAACTGTTTTTT.

This rearrangement joins TRBV29-1 to TRBJ2-7; D perhaps matches TRBD1 (6 bases). Germline CDR1 and CDR2: SQVTM and ANQGSEA. Trimming took off 7 bases at V and 2 bases at J, with 9 bases between the two ends. This CDR3 has 11 residues. The CDR3 reads CSAGTPYEQYF. The CDR3 bases are TGCAGCGCGGGGACACCCTACGAGCAGTACTTC.

The V gene is TRBV4-1, the J gene TRBJ2-1; D gene uncertain. The CDR3 totals 13 residues. V lost 0 bases to trimming and J lost 5 bases, with 5 bases between them. Per the germline V gene, CDR1 is MGHRA and CDR2 is YSYEKL. The CDR3 region is CASSQDRDNEQFF. The CDR3 nucleotides read TGCGCCAGCAGCCAAGATCGGGACAATGAGCAGTTCTTC.